The table lists the clone carrying this TCR beta chain with a few counts. Its antigen is unknown. A universal primer site and UMIs were added as TCR cDNA was made by 5'RACE template switching. From the 5' RACE reads, TCRdb called clonotypes with MiXCR, one entry per CDR3 protein. The profile shows 200,000 to 300,000 distinct CDR3 sequences, roughly 7.2% of them singletons. Unmatched junction bases numbered 4, after V lost 1 base and J lost 6 bases. Germline CDR1 is LGHNA and CDR2 is YSLEER. The CDR3 contains 16 residues. This record comes from a study of T cells after yellow fever vaccination. Study-wide findings and caveats: A large majority of primary-vaccination clones showed up again after the booster (approximately 96% CD4, around 90% CD8).

This sequence originates from a man younger than 40 who received the YFV17D yellow fever vaccine. Sequencing was performed on CD4+ T cells sorted from PBMCs, taken 15 days after the yellow fever booster vaccination. The chain joins TRBV4-3 to TRBJ2-2; TRBD2 agrees at 11 bases. The CDR3 DNA is TGCGCCAGCAGCCAAGTAGCGGGAGGGCGGGCCGGGGAGCTGTTTTTT. It specifies CASSQVAGGRAGELFF.